The sequence of this T cell receptor beta chain was determined in a study of PD-L1 blockade in urothelial cancer. Study as a whole: Of prior chemotherapy regimens, patients had received between 0 and 3. The authors examined blood 3 weeks (second dose) and 6 weeks after treatment start.

Assay: immunoSEQ multiplex PCR; the TCRdb copy retains only in-frame clones and omits some. The sample comprises over 100,000 clones, 85% to 95% of which are singletons, and under 5% rests with the top ten. Concerning this clone itself: Its target is not known.

Germline CDR1 is SGHRS and CDR2 is YFSETQ. V lost 0 bases, J lost 2 bases, and 9 bases lay in between. The CDR3 contains 14 residues. Whole-study results and caveats: Larger 3-week expansion of tumor-associated blood clones was seen in durable-benefit patients.

Time point in this sample: peripheral blood 6 weeks after treatment start. Sequencing was performed on PBMCs, taken around atezolizumab (anti-PD-L1) treatment. This sequence originates from a man aged 55 to 70 with urothelial cancer. The rearrangement uses TRBV5-1 and TRBJ2-7; D remains unclear. The chain's CDR3 is CASSLASEAYEQYF. The DNA for the CDR3 is TGCGCCAGCAGCTTGGCCTCAGAGGCCTACGAGCAGTACTTC. Full variable domain (remainder filled in from reference TRBV5-1 and TRBJ2-7): KAGVTQTPRYLIKTRGQQVTLSCSPISGHRSVSWYQQTPGQGLQFLFEYFSETQRNKGNFPGRFSGRQFSNSRSEMNVSTLELGDSALYLCASSLASEAYEQYFGPGTRLTVT.